This T cell receptor beta chain was identified during a study of T-cell memory formation after mild COVID-19. Across the study: TCR clusters mostly belonged to single donors. The study's findings and limits: Specificity for SARS-CoV-2 was not confirmed among the second-wave clones peaking on day 37. CD4+ contracting clones were found mainly in CM and EM, and CD8+ ones in EMRA. Pre-infection memory carried some responding clones, suggesting that cross-reactive memory joined.

As for this clonotype: Its specificity is not known.

TCRdb itself ran the 5' RACE reads through MiXCR, one entry per CDR3 protein. The table has 210,000 or so distinct CDR3 sequences, around 30% seen once. Looked up from germline, CDR1 is SGHAT and CDR2 is FQNNGV. The germline V and J ends were trimmed by 2 bases and 7 bases, with 14 bases remaining between them. CDR3 length equals 14 residues. Sequenced material: PBMCs or a T cell subset sorted from them (not recorded which). The receptor was derived from an adult woman who had mild COVID-19 (a few samples of this study predate the infection). Cell type and time point are not known. The chain is built from TRBV11-2 and TRBJ2-5; the D is unclear. The CDR3 bases are TGTGCCAGCAGCTTATTGCCCGGACCCAGGACCCAGTACTTC. Translation gives CASSLLPGPRTQYF.